The entry below describes one T cell receptor beta chain. Its antigen is not known. The CDR3 runs to 15 residues. The V gene's germline CDR1 is SGDLS and CDR2 YYNGEE. V shed 4 bases and J shed 1 base, with 14 bases lying between them. This sample was taken from a study of cytomegalovirus exposure and HLA in healthy donors. The study's findings and limits: The classifier was said to identify cytomegalovirus status with high specificity and sensitivity. Immune exposure data for these donors was limited to CMV serostatus.

60 Vbeta and 13 Jbeta primers were used in PCR. The data were produced by immunoSEQ multiplex PCR, yet TCRdb's version contains in-frame clones alone and is incomplete. Recorded for this sample: approximately 68,000 clones. The V call is TRBV9, the J call TRBJ2-5; no firm D call. This clonotype originated in a female donor in good health and CMV-seropositive. Input material: PBMCs. CDR3 in DNA: TGTGCCAGCAGCCTGACACCCTGGCCCCAAGAGACCCAGTACTTC. The encoded protein is CASSLTPWPQETQYF. The entire variable domain, with the rest obtained from reference TRBV9 and TRBJ2-5, is as follows: DSGVTQTPKHLITATGQRVTLRCSPRSGDLSVYWYQQSLDQGLQFLIQYYNGEERAKGNILERFSAQQFPDLHSELNLSSLELGDSALYFCASSLTPWPQETQYFGPGTRLLVL.